These 12 T cell receptor beta chains originate from one sample sequenced in a study of technical replicates of blood from several donors. Some clones are missing from TCRdb's copy, which holds only in-frame ones; the method was immunoSEQ multiplex PCR. The sample yields roughly 79,000 clones, roughly 95% seen once. Sequencing used T cells isolated from PBMCs. These receptors originate from a human donor in good health.

The rearrangement joins TRBV9 to TRBJ2-1; TRBD2 aligns across 7 bases. Germline V gene data show CDR1 as SGDLS and CDR2 as YYNGEE. With V trimmed by 6 bases and J by 1 base, 4 bases remained unmatched. The CDR3 contains 14 residues. CDR3 DNA sequence: TGTGCCAGCACCCGGGGACTATCCTACAATGAGCAGTTCTTC. It yields the protein CASTRGLSYNEQFF.

The rearrangement uses TRBV5-5 and TRBJ1-5; no definite D call. CDR1 is SGHKS and CDR2 is YYEKEE in the germline V gene (reference sequence). CDR3 length: 14 amino acids. Trimming stripped 1 base from V and 3 bases from J, with 8 bases between. CDR3 amino acids: CASSLLTANQPQHF. For the CDR3, the DNA is TGTGCCAGCAGCTTGCTAACCGCCAATCAGCCCCAGCATTTT.

The chain has TRBV20-1 and TRBJ2-3; D is unresolved. There are 11 residues in the CDR3. Germline V gene sequence: CDR1 DFQATT, CDR2 SNEGSKA (reference sequence). V lost 4 bases to trimming and J lost 6 bases, with 8 bases between them. CDR3 bases: TGCAGTGCTAATAATCCGGATACGCAGTATTTT. The encoded protein is CSANNPDTQYF.

The chain is built from TRBV7-8 and TRBJ2-6, with D possibly matching TRBD2 (5 bases). Trimming left V 2 bases short and J 0 bases short, with 14 bases between. CDR3 length: 18 residues. Germline CDR1 reads SGHVS; CDR2 reads FQNEAQ. This CDR3 reads CASSLWADGSSGANVLTF. CDR3 nucleotide sequence: TGTGCCAGCAGCTTATGGGCGGATGGGAGCTCTGGGGCCAACGTCCTGACTTTC. The full variable domain, completed using reference TRBV7-8 and TRBJ2-6, is GAGVSQSPRYKVAKRGQDVALRCDPISGHVSLFWYQQALGQGPEFLTYFQNEAQLDKSGLPSDRFFAERPEGSVSTLKIQRTQQEDSAVYLCASSLWADGSSGANVLTFGAGSRLTVL.

The chain uses TRBV6-5 and TRBJ2-1; D remains ambiguous. V was cut by 0 bases and J by 9 bases, with 9 bases left in between. The CDR3 extends over 13 amino acids. The germline V gene encodes CDR1 MNHEY and CDR2 SVGAGI. CDR3 sequence: CASSYSRSGEQFF. The CDR3 nucleotides read TGTGCCAGCAGTTACTCCAGATCTGGTGAGCAGTTCTTC.

For this clone: This is likely a read error, given that the CDR3 carries no conserved phenylalanine or tryptophan at its end. No DNA is shown, since the ends of the CDR3 on it are uncertain; the CDR3 is the one TCRdb lists. The rearrangement joins TRBV7-9 to TRBJ1-1; no DNA check was done on the table's D call, TRBD1. Looked up from germline, CDR1 is SEHNR and CDR2 is FQNEAQ (reference sequence). From its first to its last residue, the CDR3 has 11 amino acids. This CDR3 reads CASSYGQGRDI.

CDR3 DNA sequence: TGTGCCAGTAGTAACGAGCGGGAGACTGTTTACGAGCAGTACTTC. This encodes CASSNERETVYEQYF. The genes are TRBV19 and TRBJ2-7, with TRBD2 identical over 8 bases. This CDR3 has 15 residues. Germline lookup yields CDR1 LNHDA and CDR2 SQIVND (reference sequence). J gave up 4 bases and V 4 bases, and 9 bases lay outside the gene matches.

The gene calls are TRBV9 and TRBJ2-5, with 9 positions matching TRBD1. The CDR3 loop spans 15 amino acids. Germline values: CDR1 SGDLS, CDR2 YYNGEE. V trimming: 4 bases; J trimming: 4 bases; junction bases outside the gene matches: 8. This CDR3 reads CASSSSGTGTETQYF. In DNA, the CDR3 is TGTGCCAGCAGCTCCTCCGGGACAGGGACAGAGACCCAGTACTTC.

V gene TRBV4-2 combines with J gene TRBJ1-1, with D perhaps TRBD1 (6 bases). V gave up 6 bases and J gave up 1 base, with 21 bases separating them. CDR1 is LGHNA and CDR2 is YNFKEQ in the germline V gene. The CDR3 runs to 17 residues. CDR3 region: CASSSLGGGAGNTEAFF. For the CDR3, the DNA is TGTGCCAGCAGTTCTCTCGGTGGGGGGGCCGGGAACACTGAAGCTTTCTTT.

This chain joins TRBV7-9 and TRBJ2-3; 8 bases are a match to TRBD2. Germline CDR1 is SEHNR and CDR2 is FQNEAQ (reference sequence). The CDR3 is 14 residues long. Trimming removed 6 bases from V and 4 bases from J; junction bases left unmatched: 6. CDR3 region: CASSFLAGPDTQYF. The CDR3 DNA reads TGTGCCAGCAGTTTTCTAGCGGGCCCAGATACGCAGTATTTT.

The J gene is TRBJ1-3, the V gene TRBV11-3, with D possibly matching TRBD1 (5 bases). The CDR3 contains 14 residues. V lost 3 bases and J lost 0, with 6 bases in between. The germline gives CDR1 SGHNT, CDR2 YENEEA. The CDR3 DNA reads as TGTGCCAGCAGCTTGGGGCTCTCTGGAAACACCATATATTTT. Encoded protein: CASSLGLSGNTIYF.

This chain connects TRBV6-5 to TRBJ2-7; 11 nucleotides align to TRBD2. With 8 bases clipped from V and 3 bases from J, the junction kept 9 bases outside the gene matches. The CDR3 loop spans 15 amino acids. Germline CDR1 reads MNHEY; CDR2 reads SVGAGI. CDR3 residues: CASRTTGTSGYEQYF. In DNA, the CDR3 is TGTGCCAGCCGGACTACCGGGACTAGCGGCTACGAGCAGTACTTC.